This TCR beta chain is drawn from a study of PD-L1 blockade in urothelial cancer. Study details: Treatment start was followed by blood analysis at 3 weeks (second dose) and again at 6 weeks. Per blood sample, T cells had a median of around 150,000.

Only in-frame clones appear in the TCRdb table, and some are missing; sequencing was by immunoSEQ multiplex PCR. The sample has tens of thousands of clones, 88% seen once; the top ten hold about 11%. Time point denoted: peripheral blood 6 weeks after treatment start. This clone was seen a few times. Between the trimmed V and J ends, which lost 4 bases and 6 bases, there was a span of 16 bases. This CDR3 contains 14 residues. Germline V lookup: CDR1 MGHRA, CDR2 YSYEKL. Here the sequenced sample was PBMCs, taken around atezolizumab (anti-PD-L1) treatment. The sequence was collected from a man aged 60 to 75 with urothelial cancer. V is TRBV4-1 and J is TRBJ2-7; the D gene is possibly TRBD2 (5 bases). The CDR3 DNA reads TGCGCCAGCAGCCGCCGAGGGAGTCAGTCCGAGCAGTACTTC. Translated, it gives CASSRRGSQSEQYF.